This T cell receptor (beta chain) was identified in a study of CD8+ T cells in alopecia areata. On the study more broadly: The study gave treated patients oral tofacitinib at 5 to 10 mg twice daily. General study points: Normal scalp showed lower clonality than lesional scalp, especially alopecia totalis/universalis.

Following RNA extraction, reverse transcription yielded cDNA that acted as the sequencing template. The data were produced by immunoSEQ multiplex PCR, yet TCRdb's version contains in-frame clones alone and is incomplete. The data hold about 190,000 clones, with 60% to 70% observed a single time. In the case of this clone: As yet, its antigen is unknown.

The V segment lost 3 bases and the J segment 3 bases; nucleotides outside the gene matches: 10. The CDR3 has 17 amino acids. Germline CDR1 reads MNHEY; CDR2 reads SMNVEV (reference sequence). Treatment noted: oral pan-JAK inhibitor, 5-10 mg twice daily. The rearrangement links TRBV27 to TRBJ2-2, with TRBD1 matching 7 bases. This sequence was found in a human donor with alopecia areata. The specimen comprised CD4+ T cells sorted from blood, sampled at week 4, from a patient treated with tofacitinib. For the CDR3, the DNA is TGTGCCAGCAGTTTCAAACTAACGGGACAGTACACCGGGGAGCTGTTTTTT. Protein: CASSFKLTGQYTGELFF.